The 15 T cell receptor beta chains below all came from one sample that was sequenced in a study of T-cell reconstitution after alpha-beta-depleted transplantation in children. Preparation of the TCRbeta library was carried out with unique molecular identifiers. TCRdb fed the PCR reads into MiXCR, producing one record per CDR3 protein. The table records around 580,000 distinct CDR3 sequences, 25% to 30% of them present only once. Material: PBMCs, obtained before TCRalphabeta/CD19-depleted stem cell transplant. The receptors here all came from a boy in the first two years of life with Wiskott-Aldrich syndrome, due to receive a stem cell transplant.

V usage is TRBV7-8 and J usage is TRBJ1-2; a possible D gene is TRBD1 (5 bases). Trimming took 5 bases from V and 3 from J, leaving 19 bases between them. CDR3 length equals 16 residues. CDR1 SGHVS and CDR2 FQNEAQ come from the germline V gene. CDR3 amino acids: CASSLGYRSPYYGYTF. The CDR3 DNA reads as TGTGCCAGCAGCCTGGGGTACAGGTCGCCTTACTATGGCTACACCTTC.

This chain uses TRBV20-1 with TRBJ2-1; D not resolved. Germline lookup yields CDR1 DFQATT and CDR2 SNEGSKA (reference sequence). This CDR3 comprises 14 residues. Trimming removed 2 bases at V and 2 bases at J, with 10 bases between. As DNA, the CDR3 is TGCAGTGCTAGACCGAGGATAACCTACAATGAGCAGTTCTTC. Its translation: CSARPRITYNEQFF.

This clonotype was observed a few times. V and J are TRBV29-1 and TRBJ2-7; D unresolved. Germline-derived CDR1 and CDR2 are SQVTM and ANQGSEA. The CDR3 runs to 14 residues. V was shortened by 2 bases and J by 3 bases, with 14 bases between the two germline ends. The CDR3 DNA sequence: TGCAGCGTTGAACTCGCTGGTAGGGTCTACGAGCAGTACTTC. Residues: CSVELAGRVYEQYF.

The gene calls are TRBV7-2 and TRBJ2-3; 12 positions agree with TRBD2. The CDR3 loop spans 16 amino acids. Unmatched junction bases numbered 6, after V lost 3 bases and J lost 5 bases. Germline loops: CDR1 SGHTA, CDR2 FQGNSA. The CDR3 bases are TGTGCCAGCAGCTTGACCCTAGCGGGAGGGGTAGATACGCAGTATTTT. Its protein is CASSLTLAGGVDTQYF.

The chain recombines TRBV19 with TRBJ2-1; D is unclear. This CDR3 is built from 12 residues. Trimming left V 2 bases short and J 10 bases short, with 9 bases between. Germline V lookup: CDR1 LNHDA, CDR2 SQIVND (reference sequence). DNA of the CDR3: TGTGCCAGTAGTATAATTAGAGGAGAGCAGTTCTTC. Amino acids: CASSIIRGEQFF.

V and J are TRBV7-2 and TRBJ2-7, with D possibly being TRBD1 (5 bases). Germline CDR1 reads SGHTA; CDR2 reads FQGNSA. CDR3 length: 17 amino acids. V lost 1 base, J lost 2 bases, and 18 bases lay in between. The CDR3 DNA follows: TGTGCCAGCAGCTTAGTCGGTCGTGGCAGGGCGACCTACGAGCAGTACTTC. As protein: CASSLVGRGRATYEQYF.

This clonotype was counted a few times. V gene TRBV5-1 combines with J gene TRBJ2-1, with D unclear. The CDR3 is made up of 15 amino acids. Trimming took 4 bases from V and 4 from J, leaving 15 bases between them. Germline CDR1 is SGHRS and CDR2 is YFSETQ. In nucleotides, the CDR3 is TGCGCCAGCAGCCCCAGTGGGTACCAATACAATGAGCAGTTCTTC. Translating it yields CASSPSGYQYNEQFF.

This clonotype was found a few times. The chain has TRBV5-1 and TRBJ2-7; perhaps TRBD2 as D (5 bases). V lost 1 base to trimming and J lost 9 bases, with 20 bases between them. The CDR3 sequence is 15 residues long. Germline V gene data show CDR1 as SGHRS and CDR2 as YFSETQ. The DNA for the CDR3 is TGCGCCAGCAGCTTGAACACGCGGGTTGCTCTGGGGCAGTACTTC. Protein sequence: CASSLNTRVALGQYF.

The chain combines TRBV5-1 with TRBJ2-2; tentatively, D is TRBD1 (6 bases). V gave up 4 bases and J gave up 6 bases, with 13 bases separating them. Germline V gene lookup returns CDR1 SGHRS and CDR2 YFSETQ. The CDR3 covers 14 residues. The CDR3 region is CASSTNTGPGELFF. The CDR3 DNA is TGCGCCAGCAGCACCAATACAGGGCCCGGGGAGCTGTTTTTT.

The chain's CDR3 is CATSDLRGEETQYF. CDR3 sequence (DNA): TGTGCCACCAGTGATTTGAGGGGAGAAGAGACCCAGTACTTC. This chain links TRBV24-1 with TRBJ2-5; D possibly matches TRBD1 or TRBD2 (5 bases each). With 0 bases removed from V and 3 bases from J, the gap between germline ends came to 7 bases. Germline loops: CDR1 KGHDR, CDR2 SFDVKD. The length of the CDR3 is 14 residues.

This clonotype occurred a few times. The chain links TRBV5-1 to TRBJ1-1; D unclear. Trimming removed 0 bases at V and 1 base at J, with 10 bases between. This CDR3 spans 15 amino acids. CDR1 is SGHRS, CDR2 YFSETQ, per germline. CDR3 protein: CASSLGAPPNTEAFF. CDR3 sequence (DNA): TGCGCCAGCAGCTTGGGGGCACCCCCGAACACTGAAGCTTTCTTT.

Only a few counts were recorded for this clonotype. This chain links TRBV12-5 with TRBJ2-5, with TRBD1 matching over 9 bases. The junction had 1 base not matched to a gene; V was cut back by 5 bases and J by 0 bases. Germline V lookup: CDR1 LGHNT, CDR2 FRNRAP. This CDR3 region has 14 residues. The CDR3 is CASGRTGDQETQYF. Written as DNA, the CDR3 is TGTGCTAGTGGTAGGACAGGGGACCAAGAGACCCAGTACTTC.

This chain links TRBV5-1 with TRBJ2-7; 9 bases line up with TRBD1. CDR1 is SGHRS and CDR2 is YFSETQ in the germline V gene. This CDR3 region has 13 residues. The V gene end was trimmed by 5 bases and the J gene end by 3 bases; junction bases not matched to a gene: 3. The CDR3 reads CASRTGQGYEQYF. The DNA for the CDR3 is TGCGCCAGCAGAACGGGACAGGGCTACGAGCAGTACTTC.

This clonotype was counted between two and nine times. The CDR3 region has the DNA TGTGCCACCAGCAGAGAACTAGCGGGTACCAATGAGCAGTTCTTC. It yields the protein CATSRELAGTNEQFF. V usage is TRBV15 and J usage is TRBJ2-1; the match to TRBD2 covers 9 bases. The V segment lost 0 bases and the J segment 6 bases; nucleotides outside the gene matches: 3. CDR1 is LNHNV and CDR2 is YYDKDF in the germline V gene (reference sequence). This CDR3 has 15 residues.

This clonotype was observed a few times. V is TRBV10-2 and J is TRBJ2-7; D might be TRBD1 or TRBD2, each matching 5 bases. CDR3 length: 13 amino acids. Germline V gene lookup returns CDR1 WSHSY and CDR2 SAAADI. V was pared by 2 bases and J by 5 bases, with 10 bases between. This CDR3 reads CASSEAGTNEQYF. Here the CDR3 DNA reads TGCGCCAGCAGTGAGGCAGGGACGAACGAGCAGTACTTC.